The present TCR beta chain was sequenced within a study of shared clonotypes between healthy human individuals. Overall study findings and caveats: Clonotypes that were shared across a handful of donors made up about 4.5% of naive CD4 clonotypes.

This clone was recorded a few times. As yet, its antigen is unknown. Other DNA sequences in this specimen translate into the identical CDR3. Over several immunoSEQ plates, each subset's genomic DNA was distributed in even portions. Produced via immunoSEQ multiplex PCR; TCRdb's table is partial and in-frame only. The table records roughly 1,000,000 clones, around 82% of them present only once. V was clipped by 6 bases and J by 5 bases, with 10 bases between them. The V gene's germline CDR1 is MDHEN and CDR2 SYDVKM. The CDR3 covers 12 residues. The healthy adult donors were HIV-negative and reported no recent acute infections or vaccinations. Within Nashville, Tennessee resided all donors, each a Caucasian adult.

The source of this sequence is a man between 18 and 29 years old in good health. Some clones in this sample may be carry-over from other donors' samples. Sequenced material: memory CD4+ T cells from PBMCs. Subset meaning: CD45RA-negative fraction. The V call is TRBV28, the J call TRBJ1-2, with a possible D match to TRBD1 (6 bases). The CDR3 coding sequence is TGTGCCAGCAGCTTCGGACAGTATGGCTACACCTTC. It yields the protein CASSFGQYGYTF.